These T cell receptor beta chains were read from a single sample in a study of T cell responses to AZD1222 COVID-19 vaccine. TCRdb's copy holds only in-frame clones and misses some; the assay was immunoSEQ multiplex PCR. Here the sample spans more than 95,000 clones, approximately 89% being singletons. The sequenced sample was peripheral blood, obtained 28 days after the second dose of the MenACWY control vaccine. These receptors all come from an adult who received the MenACWY meningococcal vaccine as a control. Each CDR3 is given with its conserved first and last residue. D genes are given only for firm matches. Expanded clones get a size class; other rows say once, few or many, or leave the size out.

V	size	length	D	J	DNA	CDR3
TRBV15	-	15	TRBD1	TRBJ1-4	TGTGCCACCAGCAGAGACAGGGGGAAGAATGAAAAACTGTTTTTT	CATSRDRGKNEKLFF
TRBV5-1	-	13	-	TRBJ1-1	TGCGCCAGCAGCTTGGGGGAGAACACTGAAGCTTTCTTT	CASSLGENTEAFF
TRBV6-5	once	15	-	TRBJ1-4	TGTGCCAGCACCACAGAGCGGAGATCCGGTGAAAAACTGTTTTTT	CASTTERRSGEKLFF
TRBV2	once	13	-	TRBJ1-4	TGTGCCAGCAATCCAGGGGTTGATGAAAAACTGTTTTTT	CASNPGVDEKLFF
TRBV18	-	22	-	TRBJ1-2	TGTGCCAGCTCACCATCTCAGCAGGTAAGTAGCGTGAGCCTAAGTCACTACTATGGCTACACCTTC	CASSPSQQVSSVSLSHYYGYTF
TRBV29-1	-	13	TRBD1	TRBJ1-6	TGCAGCGCCTCGACAGGGGGGAGTTCACCCCTCCACTTT	CSASTGGSSPLHF
TRBV7-3	-	16	TRBD2	TRBJ2-7	TGTGCCAGCAGCTTCACCGGGACTAGCGCTACCTACGAGCAGTACTTC	CASSFTGTSATYEQYF
TRBV19	-	13	-	TRBJ2-1	TGTGCCAGTAGTATACCGGGGTTGGATGAGCAGTTCTTC	CASSIPGLDEQFF
TRBV5-1	-	15	-	TRBJ1-1	TGCGCCAGCAGCCCCACCCGGACATCGAACACTGAAGCTTTCTTT	CASSPTRTSNTEAFF
TRBV7-6	-	15	TRBD2	TRBJ2-5	TGTGCCAGCAGCTCGGGACTACCCAACCAAGAGACCCAGTACTTC	CASSSGLPNQETQYF
TRBV28	-	14	-	TRBJ1-1	TGTGCCGCCAGAGAGGGGGGGGCAGGAACTGAAGCTTTCTTT	CAAREGGAGTEAFF
TRBV6-2/TRBV6-3	-	17	-	TRBJ2-1	TGTGCCAGCAGTTACTCGACTCGACGGTTGAGGGGGAATGAGCAGTTCTTC	CASSYSTRRLRGNEQFF
TRBV7-9	-	14	-	TRBJ1-1	TGTGCCAGCAGCTTAGTCGGCAGGGATACTGAAGCTTTCTTT	CASSLVGRDTEAFF
TRBV10-1	-	14	TRBD2	TRBJ2-1	TGCGCCAGCAGCGAGCGGGGGGCCTACAATGAGCAGTTCTTC	CASSERGAYNEQFF
TRBV11-2	-	13	-	TRBJ1-6	TGTGCCAGCAGCTTAGTCGAGGGCGCACCCCTCCACTTT	CASSLVEGAPLHF
TRBV14	-	12	-	TRBJ2-7	TGTGCCAGCAGCCAACAGGGCTACGAGCAGTACTTC	CASSQQGYEQYF
TRBV13	many	16	-	TRBJ1-2	TGTGCCAGCAGCTTAGGGCGGGGGAGGGGATCCTATGGCTACACCTTC	CASSLGRGRGSYGYTF
TRBV7-2	-	17	TRBD2	TRBJ2-1	TGTGCCAGCAGCTCAAGGACTAGCGGGGGGGGCCGTGATGAGCAGTTCTTC	CASSSRTSGGGRDEQFF
TRBV15	-	13	-	TRBJ2-5	TGTGCCACCAGCATTAGGTTTCGAGAGACCCAGTACTTC	CATSIRFRETQYF
TRBV13	-	11	-	TRBJ1-1	TGTGCCAGCTCCGGGGACACTGAAGCTTTCTTT	CASSGDTEAFF
TRBV28	-	17	TRBD1	TRBJ1-2	TGTGCCAGCAGTCTCCTTAGCCCGACAGGGCCTGTCTATGGCTACACCTTC	CASSLLSPTGPVYGYTF
TRBV5-1	-	13	-	TRBJ2-7	TGCGCCAGCAGCTTGGCTCTCAGCTACGAGCAGTACTTC	CASSLALSYEQYF
TRBV7-9	-	12	-	TRBJ1-1	TGTGCCAGCAGTGGTTCGACAGCTGAAGCTTTCTTT	CASSGSTAEAFF
TRBV27	-	16	TRBD1	TRBJ2-5	TGTGCCAGCAGTTTAGGACAGGGGGCTTTCGGAGAGACCCAGTACTTC	CASSLGQGAFGETQYF
TRBV7-4	-	15	-	TRBJ1-5	TGTGCCAGCAGCTTTGGGGGGAATCGCAATCAGCCCCAGCATTTT	CASSFGGNRNQPQHF
TRBV5-6	-	15	-	TRBJ2-5	TGTGCCAGCAGCTTGGTCCGGGACAGCGGGGAGACCCAGTACTTC	CASSLVRDSGETQYF
TRBV12-5	-	14	TRBD1	TRBJ2-5	TGTGCTAGTGGCCCAGACAGGGCCCAAGAGACCCAGTACTTC	CASGPDRAQETQYF
TRBV5-8	-	14	-	TRBJ1-2	TGTGCCAGCAGCTTGGGTACGACGGTTGCCGGCTACACCTTC	CASSLGTTVAGYTF